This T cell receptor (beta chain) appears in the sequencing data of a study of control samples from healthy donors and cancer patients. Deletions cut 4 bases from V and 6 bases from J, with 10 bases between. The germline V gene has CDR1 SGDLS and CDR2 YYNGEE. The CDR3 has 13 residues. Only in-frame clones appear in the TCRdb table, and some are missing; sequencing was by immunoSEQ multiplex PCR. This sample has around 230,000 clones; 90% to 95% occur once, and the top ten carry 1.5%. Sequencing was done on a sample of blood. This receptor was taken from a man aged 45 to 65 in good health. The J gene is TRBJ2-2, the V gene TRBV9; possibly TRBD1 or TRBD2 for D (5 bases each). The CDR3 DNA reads TGTGCCAGCAGCAACCGGGACCCCGGGGAGCTGTTTTTT. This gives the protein CASSNRDPGELFF.